This TCR beta chain was profiled in a study of T cell responses to AZD1222 COVID-19 vaccine. Details on this clone: Its antigen is unknown.

The ends lost 5 bases at V and 0 bases at J; junction bases unmatched: 12. This CDR3 is 17 amino acids long. The germline CDR1 and CDR2 sequences are MNHEY and SMNVEV (reference sequence). Whole-study results and caveats: Donors were chiefly white British, with a greater number of females, and clonal diversity was perhaps underestimated.

TCRdb's table, derived via immunoSEQ multiplex PCR, lists solely in-frame clones and lacks some. The sample shows 130,000 to 150,000 clones, 85% to 95% of them seen only once. The clonotype was recovered from an adult in good health. The material sequenced was peripheral blood, taken on day 0 of AZD1222 vaccination. V usage is TRBV27 and J usage is TRBJ2-7; TRBD1 agrees at 8 bases. CDR3 sequence: CASSRTGILQSSYEQYF. CDR3 in DNA: TGTGCCAGCAGTCGGACAGGGATTCTGCAAAGCTCCTACGAGCAGTACTTC.